A selection of T cell receptor beta chains follows, all from one sample in a study of T cell responses to AZD1222 COVID-19 vaccine. Libraries were prepared by immunoSEQ multiplex PCR; TCRdb keeps only in-frame clonotypes and omits some of them. The repertoire consists of around 150,000 clones, with roughly 90% occurring once and the leading ten covering more than 4%. The specimen comprised peripheral blood, sampled 28 days after the second AZD1222 dose. The receptor set was obtained from an adult who received the AZD1222 COVID-19 vaccine. CDR3s include the opening cysteine and the closing phenylalanine or tryptophan. A D gene is named only where the DNA matches it firmly. Clone size appears in some rows only: once, few, many, or a class for an expanded clone.

TRBJ2-6 | . | 17 | . | TRBV5-6 | TGTGCCAGCAGCTTGCAGAGACAGACTAAATGGGCCAACGTCCTGACTTTC | CASSLQRQTKWANVLTF
TRBJ2-3 | TRBD1 | 13 | . | TRBV12-3/TRBV12-4 | TGTGCCAGCGGGGGACAGGCCACAGATACGCAGTATTTT | CASGGQATDTQYF
TRBJ2-2 | . | 14 | . | TRBV6-5 | TGTGCCAGCAGTTACTCATTCGAGGCGGGGGAGCTGTTTTTT | CASSYSFEAGELFF
TRBJ1-2 | . | 15 | . | TRBV30 | TGTGCCTGGAGTCCTCTGGAGTATGGGGGCTATGGCTACACCTTC | CAWSPLEYGGYGYTF
TRBJ2-1 | . | 18 | . | TRBV25-1 | TGTGCCAGCACCCAAAAATATCAGTTCGGACGTTCGATGGGTGAGCAGTTCTTC | CASTQKYQFGRSMGEQFF
TRBJ2-2 | . | 15 | once | TRBV5-5 | TGTGCCAGCAGCTTTCAGGAGACGAACACCGGGGAGCTGTTTTTT | CASSFQETNTGELFF
TRBJ1-2 | . | 14 | . | TRBV7-2 | TGTGCCAGCAGCCCGCCCCAGGAGCTACATGGCTACACCTTC | CASSPPQELHGYTF
TRBJ1-2 | . | 15 | . | TRBV11-2 | TGTGCCAGCAGCTTGACAACTCAATTTAACTATGGCTACACCTTC | CASSLTTQFNYGYTF
TRBJ1-6 | . | 11 | . | TRBV11-3 | TGTGCCAGCATTTATTGGTCACCCCTCCACTTT | CASIYWSPLHF
TRBJ2-1 | . | 13 | . | TRBV13 | TGTGCCAGCAGCTTGGGCTCCTACAATGAGCAGTTCTTC | CASSLGSYNEQFF
TRBJ1-2 | . | 14 | . | TRBV4-1 | TGCGCCAGCAGCCCCCAGACGGGATCCTATGGCTACACCTTC | CASSPQTGSYGYTF
TRBJ1-5 | . | 14 | . | TRBV10-2 | TGCGCCAGCGGTTCGCCGGGGAGCAATCAGCCCCAGCATTTT | CASGSPGSNQPQHF
TRBJ1-6 | . | 15 | . | TRBV6-5 | TGTGCCACAAACCGGGACTTCTCCCCTCATTCACCCCTCCACTTT | CATNRDFSPHSPLHF
TRBJ2-5 | TRBD2 | 19 | . | TRBV5-1 | TGCGCCAGCAGCTTGGGTAGCGGGGGGGCCGCGGTTATTCAAGAGACCCAGTACTTC | CASSLGSGGAAVIQETQYF
TRBJ1-1 | . | 13 | . | TRBV10-2 | TGCGCCAGCGGAGGACAGTGGAACACTGAAGCTTTCTTT | CASGGQWNTEAFF
TRBJ2-4 | TRBD2 | 15 | once | TRBV3-1/TRBV3-2 | TGTGCCAGCAGCCAAGGGGCTAGCGGGGAGGTAATTCAGTACTTC | CASSQGASGEVIQYF
TRBJ1-2 | TRBD1 | 13 | . | TRBV11-3 | TGTGCCAGCAGCCTGGGAGGGGGCGATGGCTACACCTTC | CASSLGGGDGYTF
TRBJ1-2 | . | 16 | . | TRBV4-1 | TGCGCCAGCAGCCAAAATTCGCCAGGGGTTGGCTATGGCTACACCTTC | CASSQNSPGVGYGYTF
TRBJ2-1 | . | 15 | . | TRBV2 | TGTGCCAGCAGTGAAGGGATGCTAGGCTACAATGAGCAGTTCTTC | CASSEGMLGYNEQFF
TRBJ2-1 | TRBD2 | 16 | . | TRBV24-1 | TGTGCCACCAGTGATTCGGGACTAGCGGGCCCCAGCGATCTGTTCTTC | CATSDSGLAGPSDLFF
TRBJ2-5 | . | 14 | . | TRBV15 | TGTGCCACCAGCAGAGATGGGGGAACGGAGACCCAGTACTTC | CATSRDGGTETQYF
TRBJ2-1 | TRBD1 | 18 | . | TRBV3-1/TRBV3-2 | TGTGCCAGCAGCCAAATTGCGTTAGGGACAGACCAAAACAATGAGCAGTTCTTC | CASSQIALGTDQNNEQFF
TRBJ1-1 | . | 13 | . | TRBV6-4 | TGTGCCAGCAGTCCCGGGGAGGGGACTGAAGCTTTCTTT | CASSPGEGTEAFF
TRBJ2-2 | . | 13 | . | TRBV12-3/TRBV12-4 | TGTGCCAGCAGCCAATCCCGGGTCGGGGAGCTGTTTTTT | CASSQSRVGELFF
TRBJ1-1 | TRBD1 | 15 | . | TRBV5-1 | TGCGCCAGCAGCTTCATAACAGGGGCGAGCCCTGAAGCTTTCTTT | CASSFITGASPEAFF
TRBJ1-2 | . | 13 | . | TRBV19 | TGTGCCAGTAGTCCTCGTGGTACGGGTGGCTACACCTTC | CASSPRGTGGYTF
TRBJ1-5 | . | 16 | . | TRBV12-5 | TGTGCTAGCGGCTTCACCACGGGGCTTGGGAGTCAGCCCCAGCATTTT | CASGFTTGLGSQPQHF
TRBJ2-5 | TRBD2 | 16 | . | TRBV5-1 | TGCGCCAGCAGAGGGGGGCTAGCGGGGACTCAAGAGACCCAGTACTTC | CASRGGLAGTQETQYF
TRBJ1-2 | TRBD1 | 15 | once | TRBV2 | TGTGCCAGCAGAGACTCAGGACAGGGGGCGTTTGGCTACACCTTC | CASRDSGQGAFGYTF
TRBJ1-2 | . | 13 | . | TRBV7-9 | TGTGCCAGCAGCTTAAATGAAGTAGGTAGCTACACCTTC | CASSLNEVGSYTF
TRBJ1-1 | . | 14 | . | TRBV24-1 | TGTGCCACCAGTGTCCCGCAGGGTGACGGGGAAGCTTTCTTT | CATSVPQGDGEAFF
TRBJ1-3 | . | 14 | once | TRBV2 | TGTGCCAGCAGTGCTCAGTCCTCTGGAAACACCATATATTTT | CASSAQSSGNTIYF
TRBJ2-7 | . | 15 | . | TRBV6-2/TRBV6-3 | TGTGCCAGCAGCCAAGCAGGGCTACCAATCTACGAGCAGTACTTC | CASSQAGLPIYEQYF